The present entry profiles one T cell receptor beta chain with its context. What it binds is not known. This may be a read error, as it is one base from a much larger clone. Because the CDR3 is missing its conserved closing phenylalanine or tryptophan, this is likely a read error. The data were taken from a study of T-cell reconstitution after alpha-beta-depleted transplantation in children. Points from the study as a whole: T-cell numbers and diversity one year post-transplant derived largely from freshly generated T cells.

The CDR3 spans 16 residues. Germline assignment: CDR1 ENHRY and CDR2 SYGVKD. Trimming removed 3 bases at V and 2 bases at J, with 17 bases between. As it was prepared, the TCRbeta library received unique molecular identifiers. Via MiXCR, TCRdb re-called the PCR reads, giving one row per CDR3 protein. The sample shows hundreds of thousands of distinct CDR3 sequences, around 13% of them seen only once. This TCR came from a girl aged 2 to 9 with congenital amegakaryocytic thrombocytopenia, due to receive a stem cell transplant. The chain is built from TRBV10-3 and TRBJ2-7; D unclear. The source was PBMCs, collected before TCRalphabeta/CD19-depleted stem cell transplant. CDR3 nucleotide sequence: TGTGCCATCAGTGATTTAGTGGTCGGAACTCCCTACGAGCAGTACCTC. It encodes CAISDLVVGTPYEQYL.